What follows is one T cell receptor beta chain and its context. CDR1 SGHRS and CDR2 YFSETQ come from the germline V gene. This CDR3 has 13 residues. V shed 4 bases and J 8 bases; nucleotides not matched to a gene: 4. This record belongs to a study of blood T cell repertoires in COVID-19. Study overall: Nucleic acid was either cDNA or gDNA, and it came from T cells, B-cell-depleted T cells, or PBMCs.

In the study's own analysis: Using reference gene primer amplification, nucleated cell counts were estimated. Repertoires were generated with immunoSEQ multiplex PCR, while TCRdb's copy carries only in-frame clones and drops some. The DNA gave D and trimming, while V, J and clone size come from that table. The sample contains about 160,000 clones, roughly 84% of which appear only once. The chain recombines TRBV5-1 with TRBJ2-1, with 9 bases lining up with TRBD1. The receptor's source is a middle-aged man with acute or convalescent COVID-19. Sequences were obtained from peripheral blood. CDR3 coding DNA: TGCGCCAGCAGCGTGGACAGGGGATATGAGCAGTTCTTC. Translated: CASSVDRGYEQFF.